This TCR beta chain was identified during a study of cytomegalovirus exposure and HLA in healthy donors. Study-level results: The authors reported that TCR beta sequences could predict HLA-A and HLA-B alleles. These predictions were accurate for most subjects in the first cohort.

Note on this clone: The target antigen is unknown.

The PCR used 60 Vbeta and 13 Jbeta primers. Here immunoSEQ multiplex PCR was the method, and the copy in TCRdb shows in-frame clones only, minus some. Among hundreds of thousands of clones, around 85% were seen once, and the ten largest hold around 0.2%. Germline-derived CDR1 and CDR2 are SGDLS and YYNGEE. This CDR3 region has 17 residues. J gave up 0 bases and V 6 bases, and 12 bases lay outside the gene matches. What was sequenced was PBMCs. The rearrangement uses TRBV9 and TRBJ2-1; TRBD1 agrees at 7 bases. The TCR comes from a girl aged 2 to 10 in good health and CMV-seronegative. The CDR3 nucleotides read TGTGCCAGCACTCCAGGACTGGGACAGAGCTCCTACAATGAGCAGTTCTTC. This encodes CASTPGLGQSSYNEQFF.